This passage covers 8 T cell receptor beta chains from one sample sequenced in a study of regulatory T cells in long-lasting Graves disease. Time point in this sample: newly diagnosed GD, antithyroid drugs for less than 3 months. Construction of the TCR library relied on RNA isolated from PBMCs. Investigators prepared the TCR beta libraries by applying iRepertoire HTBI primers and Arm-PCR of CDR3 regions. TCRdb reprocessed the multiplex PCR reads with MiXCR, giving one entry per CDR3 protein. The data show roughly 560,000 distinct CDR3 sequences, approximately 12% seen once. These same data were also listed under a study on T cells in Graves' hyperthyroidism and ophthalmopathy.

The sequenced sample was peripheral blood mononuclear cells (PBMCs), obtained at new diagnosis, from a patient treated with antithyroid drugs. The source of these receptors is a woman in her 30s with Graves disease.

The table lists this clonotype with many counts. The V gene is TRBV15, the J gene TRBJ2-5; the D gene is possibly TRBD1 (6 bases). Germline loops: CDR1 LNHNV, CDR2 YYDKDF (reference sequence). V was cut by 0 bases and J by 1 base, with 9 bases left in between. The CDR3 has 15 amino acids. CDR3 coding DNA: TGTGCCACCAGCAGAGATCAGGGGATCCAAGAGACCCAGTACTTC. Amino acids: CATSRDQGIQETQYF.

This clonotype was detected ten times or more. The chain recombines TRBV7-8 with TRBJ1-5, with D tentatively TRBD1 (5 bases). Germline V gives CDR1 SGHVS, CDR2 FQNEAQ. The CDR3 is 13 amino acids. V lost 5 bases and J lost 4, with 9 bases in between. CDR3 residues: CASSPTENQPQHF. CDR3 DNA sequence: TGTGCCAGCAGCCCGACAGAGAATCAGCCCCAGCATTTT.

The genes are TRBV6-5 and TRBJ2-7; no clear D. The CDR3 is 15 residues long. Germline CDR1 is MNHEY and CDR2 is SVGAGI. V was pared by 0 bases and J by 7 bases, with 16 bases between. DNA of the CDR3: TGTGCCAGCAGTTACTCGTGGGTGCCTACTAAAGAGCAGTACTTC. This translates into CASSYSWVPTKEQYF.

This clonotype was detected many times. CDR3 bases: TGTGCCAGCAGCGCTACTAGCTCCTATGGCTACACCTTC. This encodes CASSATSSYGYTF. V gene TRBV2 combines with J gene TRBJ1-2; D unresolved. Looked up from germline, CDR1 is SNHLY and CDR2 is FYNNEI. The CDR3 loop spans 13 amino acids. V was trimmed by 6 bases and J by 4 bases, leaving 12 bases between them. Variable domain in full (rest from reference TRBV2 and TRBJ1-2): EPEVTQTPSHQVTQMGQEVILRCVPISNHLYFYWYRQILGQKVEFLVSFYNNEISEKSEIFDDQFSVERPDGSNFTLKIRSTKLEDSAMYFCASSATSSYGYTFGSGTRLTVV.

This clonotype was recorded many times. The chain combines TRBV4-3 with TRBJ2-1, with D perhaps matching TRBD1 (5 bases). This CDR3 contains 16 residues. The ends were cut back, 1 base at V and 0 bases at J, with 10 bases in the middle. Germline CDR1 LGHNA, CDR2 YSLEER. The CDR3 loop reads CASSQALGASYNEQFF. CDR3 coding DNA: TGCGCCAGCAGCCAAGCGCTAGGGGCCTCCTACAATGAGCAGTTCTTC.

This clonotype came up many times. This rearrangement joins TRBV20-1 to TRBJ2-2, with D perhaps TRBD1 (5 bases). The V end was cut by 2 bases, the J end by 7 bases, with 14 bases between. Germline V gene data show CDR1 as DFQATT and CDR2 as SNEGSKA (reference sequence). CDR3 length: 14 amino acids. As DNA, the CDR3 is TGCAGTGCTAGAAGGGCAGGGCAGGGCGGGGAGCTGTTTTTT. Residues: CSARRAGQGGELFF.

Many counts were recorded for this clonotype. The chain joins TRBV18 to TRBJ2-3; tentative D call: TRBD1 (6 bases). The length of the CDR3 is 15 residues. CDR1 and CDR2 (germline): KGHSH, LQKENI. The V end lost 8 bases, the J end lost 2 bases, and 17 bases lay between the germline ends. This CDR3 is CASARTVVNTDTQYF. CDR3 nucleotides: TGTGCCAGCGCTCGGACAGTAGTAAACACAGATACGCAGTATTTT.

There are many counts of this clonotype. The V call is TRBV11-2, the J call TRBJ2-1; 11 nucleotides agree with TRBD2. J gave up 6 bases and V 6 bases, and 7 bases lay outside the gene matches. The CDR3 contains 15 residues. The germline V gene encodes CDR1 SGHAT and CDR2 FQNNGV. CDR3 nucleotides: TGTGCCAGCAGGCGAACTAGCGGGAGTGCCAATGAGCAGTTCTTC. Residues: CASRRTSGSANEQFF. The variable domain in full, completed from reference TRBV11-2 and TRBJ2-1, reads EAGVAQSPRYKIIEKRQSVAFWCNPISGHATLYWYQQILGQGPKLLIQFQNNGVVDDSQLPKDRFSAERLKGVDSTLKIQPAKLEDSAVYLCASRRTSGSANEQFFGPGTRLTVL.